Listed below are T cell receptor beta chains from one sample, sequenced in a study of blood T cell repertoires in COVID-19. The repertoire was sequenced with immunoSEQ multiplex PCR; TCRdb's copy has only in-frame clones and lacks some. The sample gives fewer than 200,000 clones, over 75% of which show up once; 6.5% to 8% is in the top ten. Sequencing was carried out using peripheral blood. Every receptor here comes from an older man with active or convalescent COVID-19. Both conserved end residues are part of each CDR3.

v_call: TRBV6-5; cdr3_aa: CASSYSVTGIYEQYF
v_call: TRBV2; cdr3_aa: CASSGAGDGGYEQYF
v_call: TRBV14; cdr3_aa: CASSRDGRGYTF
v_call: TRBV6-5; cdr3_aa: CASSYSQTGSAYGYTF
v_call: TRBV25-1; cdr3_aa: CASSVSGSNYGYTF
v_call: TRBV2; cdr3_aa: CASSESGPPLHF
v_call: TRBV6-6; cdr3_aa: CASSRGHHSNQPQHF
v_call: TRBV6-2/TRBV6-3; cdr3_aa: CASSYPFQGLSYEQYF
v_call: TRBV4-2; cdr3_aa: CASSQDRGEGFGYTF
v_call: TRBV2; cdr3_aa: CASSAWNTEAFF
v_call: TRBV19; cdr3_aa: CASNGAGGNYGYTF
v_call: TRBV7-9; cdr3_aa: CASSKDSIYGYTF
v_call: TRBV19; cdr3_aa: CASSRQTGGEGGYTF
v_call: TRBV6-1; cdr3_aa: CASSEVGTAAYEQYF
v_call: TRBV6-1; cdr3_aa: CASSVVRGEANYGYTF
v_call: TRBV28; cdr3_aa: CASSRTKTAGDTEAFF
v_call: TRBV20-1; cdr3_aa: CSARREGAFF
v_call: TRBV11-2; cdr3_aa: CASSPDRGSYNEQFF
v_call: TRBV6-5; cdr3_aa: CASSPWSGAGQPQHF
v_call: TRBV18; cdr3_aa: CASSPPQRSSYNEQFF
v_call: TRBV7-9; cdr3_aa: CASSLTTVGEKLFF
v_call: TRBV7-2; cdr3_aa: CASSDPTRNLQGGYTF
v_call: TRBV5-4; cdr3_aa: CASSLAPDSRSEETQYF
v_call: TRBV19; cdr3_aa: CASSIDISGAYNEQFF
v_call: TRBV10-2; cdr3_aa: CASRDNNQPQHF
v_call: TRBV9; cdr3_aa: CASSVGGPASYNEQFF
v_call: TRBV7-2; cdr3_aa: CASSSQSTGVDEQYF
v_call: TRBV7-2; cdr3_aa: CASSVRQGSEAFF
v_call: TRBV29-1; cdr3_aa: CSVTTGGGSYEQYF